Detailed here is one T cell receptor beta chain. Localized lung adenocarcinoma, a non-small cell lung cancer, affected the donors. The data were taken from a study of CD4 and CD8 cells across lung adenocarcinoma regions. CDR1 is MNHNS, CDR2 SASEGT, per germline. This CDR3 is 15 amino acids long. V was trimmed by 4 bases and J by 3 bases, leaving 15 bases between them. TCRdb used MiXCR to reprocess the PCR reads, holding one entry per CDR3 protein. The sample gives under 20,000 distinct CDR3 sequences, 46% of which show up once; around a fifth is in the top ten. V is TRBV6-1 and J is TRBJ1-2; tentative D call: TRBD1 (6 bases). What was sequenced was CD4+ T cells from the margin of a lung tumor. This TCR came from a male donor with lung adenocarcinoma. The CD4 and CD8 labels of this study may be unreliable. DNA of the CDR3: TGTGCCAGCAGTGGTTTGACAGGCGGGTACTATGGCTACACCTTC. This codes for CASSGLTGGYYGYTF.